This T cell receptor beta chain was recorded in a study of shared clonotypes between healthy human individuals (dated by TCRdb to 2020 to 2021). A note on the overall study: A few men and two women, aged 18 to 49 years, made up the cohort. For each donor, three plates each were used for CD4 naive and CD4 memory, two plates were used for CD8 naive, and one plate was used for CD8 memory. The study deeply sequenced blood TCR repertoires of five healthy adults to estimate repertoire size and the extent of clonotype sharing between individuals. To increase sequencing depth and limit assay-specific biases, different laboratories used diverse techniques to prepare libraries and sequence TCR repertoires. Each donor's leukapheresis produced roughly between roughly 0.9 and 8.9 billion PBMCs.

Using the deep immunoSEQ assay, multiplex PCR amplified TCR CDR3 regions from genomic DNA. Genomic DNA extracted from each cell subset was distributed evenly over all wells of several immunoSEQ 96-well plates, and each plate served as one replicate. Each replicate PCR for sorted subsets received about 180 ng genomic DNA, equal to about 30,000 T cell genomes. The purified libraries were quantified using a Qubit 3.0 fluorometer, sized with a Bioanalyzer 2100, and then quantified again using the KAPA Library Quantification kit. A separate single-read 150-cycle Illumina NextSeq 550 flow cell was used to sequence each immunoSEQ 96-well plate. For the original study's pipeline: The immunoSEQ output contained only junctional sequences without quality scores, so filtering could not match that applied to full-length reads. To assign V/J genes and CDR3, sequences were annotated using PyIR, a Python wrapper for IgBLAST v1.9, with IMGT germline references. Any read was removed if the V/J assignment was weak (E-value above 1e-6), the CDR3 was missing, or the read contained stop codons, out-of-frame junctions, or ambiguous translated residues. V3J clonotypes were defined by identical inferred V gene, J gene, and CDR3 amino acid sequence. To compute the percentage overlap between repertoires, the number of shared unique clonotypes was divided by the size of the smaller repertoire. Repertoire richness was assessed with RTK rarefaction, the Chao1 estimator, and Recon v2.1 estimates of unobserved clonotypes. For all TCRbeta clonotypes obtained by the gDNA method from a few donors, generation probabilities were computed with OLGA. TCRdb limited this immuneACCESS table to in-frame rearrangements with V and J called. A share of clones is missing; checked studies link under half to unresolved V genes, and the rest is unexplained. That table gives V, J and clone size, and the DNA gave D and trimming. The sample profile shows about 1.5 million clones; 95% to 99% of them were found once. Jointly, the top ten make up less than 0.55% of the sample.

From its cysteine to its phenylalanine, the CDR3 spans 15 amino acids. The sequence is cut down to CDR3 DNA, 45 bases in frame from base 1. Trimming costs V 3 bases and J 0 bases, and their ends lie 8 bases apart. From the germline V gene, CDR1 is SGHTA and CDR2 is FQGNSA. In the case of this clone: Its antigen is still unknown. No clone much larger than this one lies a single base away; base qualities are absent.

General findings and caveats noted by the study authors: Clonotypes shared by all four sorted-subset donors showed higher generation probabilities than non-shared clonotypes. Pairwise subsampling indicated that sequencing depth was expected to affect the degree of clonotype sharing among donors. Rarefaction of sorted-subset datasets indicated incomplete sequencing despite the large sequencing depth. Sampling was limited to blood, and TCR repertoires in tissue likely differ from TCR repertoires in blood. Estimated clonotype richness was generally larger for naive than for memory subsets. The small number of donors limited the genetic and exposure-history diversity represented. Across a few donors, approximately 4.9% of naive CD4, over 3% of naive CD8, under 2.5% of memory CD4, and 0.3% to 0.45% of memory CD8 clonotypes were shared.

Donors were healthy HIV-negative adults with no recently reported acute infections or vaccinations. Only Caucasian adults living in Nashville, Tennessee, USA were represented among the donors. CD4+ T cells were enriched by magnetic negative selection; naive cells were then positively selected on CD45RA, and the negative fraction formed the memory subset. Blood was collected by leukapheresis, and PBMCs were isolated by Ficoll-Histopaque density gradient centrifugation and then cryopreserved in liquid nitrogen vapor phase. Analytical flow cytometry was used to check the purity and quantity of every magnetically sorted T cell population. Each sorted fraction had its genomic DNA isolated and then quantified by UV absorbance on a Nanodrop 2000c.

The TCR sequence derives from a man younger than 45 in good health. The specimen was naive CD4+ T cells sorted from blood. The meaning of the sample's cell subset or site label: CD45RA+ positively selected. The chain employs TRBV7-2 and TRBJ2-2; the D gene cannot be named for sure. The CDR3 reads CASSLRPTNTGELFF. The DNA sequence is TGTGCCAGCAGCTTGCGGCCAACGAACACCGGGGAGCTGTTTTTT.